The sequence of this T cell receptor (beta chain) was determined in a study of vaccination effects on CD4 cells after COVID-19. The method was immunoSEQ multiplex PCR; TCRdb's version includes in-frame clones alone and lacks a portion of them. The sample has about 40,000 clones, roughly 76% seen once. Under the ViraFEST assay, PBMC were stimulated with viral peptide pools so that antigen-specific CD4+ T cells expanded. Sequencing was performed afterwards. Subsequent to a culture period of 10 to 11 days, CD4+ T cells were isolated. Vaccinated recipients, who were negative for nucleocapsid antibodies, had no history of SARS-CoV-2 infection. Wells each received 1.5 million to 2.5 million PBMC, cultured with about 9.3 IU/ml IL-2 and about 10 ug/ml peptides. This clone was recorded only once. What it binds is not known. This specimen consisted of CD4+ T cells from PBMCs cultured with SARS-CoV-2 spike peptides, obtained before COVID-19 vaccination. The sequence derives from a human donor who received a COVID-19 vaccine.

This CDR3 is CASSTQESPLSPLHF. The CDR3 coding sequence is TGTGCCAGCAGCACCCAGGAGAGCCCACTTTCACCCCTCCACTTT. This chain connects TRBV9 to TRBJ1-6, with D hard to call. In germline, CDR1 is SGDLS, CDR2 YYNGEE. The CDR3 has 15 amino acids. The V gene lost 4 bases and the J gene lost 9 bases, with 17 bases spanning the gap.